This TCR beta chain was captured in a study of blood T cell repertoires in COVID-19. About the study: Specimens from acute and convalescent COVID-19 originated in the United States, Italy and Spain. PBMCs, B-cell-depleted T cells, or T cells provided the cDNA or gDNA that made up the material.

Original handling: Scientists estimated how many nucleated cells there were by amplifying reference gene primers. Profiled with immunoSEQ multiplex PCR; TCRdb holds only in-frame clones, not every one. From that table come the V and J calls and clone size; the DNA was used to work out D and trimming. This table has roughly 140,000 clones, 88% appearing once. CDR3 length: 14 amino acids. The germline V gene has CDR1 MNHEY and CDR2 SMNVEV (reference sequence). V shed 5 bases and J 3 bases; nucleotides not matched to a gene: 5. The clonotype was recovered from a man between 70 and 80 years old with acute or convalescent COVID-19. The source material was peripheral blood. This chain connects TRBV27 to TRBJ1-1; 8 bases align to TRBD1. CDR3 sequence (DNA): TGTGCCAGCAGTGGACAGGGCAGTTACACTGAAGCTTTCTTT. Its protein is CASSGQGSYTEAFF.